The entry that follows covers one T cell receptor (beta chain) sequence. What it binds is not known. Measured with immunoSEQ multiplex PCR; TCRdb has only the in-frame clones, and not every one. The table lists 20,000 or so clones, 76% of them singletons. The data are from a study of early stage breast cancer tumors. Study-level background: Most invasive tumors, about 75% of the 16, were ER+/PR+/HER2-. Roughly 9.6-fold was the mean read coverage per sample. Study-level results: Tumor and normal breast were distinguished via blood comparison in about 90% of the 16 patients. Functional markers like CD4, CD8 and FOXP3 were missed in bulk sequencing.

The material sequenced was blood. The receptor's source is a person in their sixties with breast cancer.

The DNA for the CDR3 is TGTGCCAGCAGGGGGCAACTCACAGATACGCAGTATTTT. Its translation: CASRGQLTDTQYF. This sequence joins TRBV6-6 and TRBJ2-3, with D possibly being TRBD1 (5 bases). V lost 6 bases, J lost 2 bases, and 9 bases lay in between. This CDR3 contains 13 residues. Looked up from germline, CDR1 is MNHNY and CDR2 is SVGAGI (reference sequence).